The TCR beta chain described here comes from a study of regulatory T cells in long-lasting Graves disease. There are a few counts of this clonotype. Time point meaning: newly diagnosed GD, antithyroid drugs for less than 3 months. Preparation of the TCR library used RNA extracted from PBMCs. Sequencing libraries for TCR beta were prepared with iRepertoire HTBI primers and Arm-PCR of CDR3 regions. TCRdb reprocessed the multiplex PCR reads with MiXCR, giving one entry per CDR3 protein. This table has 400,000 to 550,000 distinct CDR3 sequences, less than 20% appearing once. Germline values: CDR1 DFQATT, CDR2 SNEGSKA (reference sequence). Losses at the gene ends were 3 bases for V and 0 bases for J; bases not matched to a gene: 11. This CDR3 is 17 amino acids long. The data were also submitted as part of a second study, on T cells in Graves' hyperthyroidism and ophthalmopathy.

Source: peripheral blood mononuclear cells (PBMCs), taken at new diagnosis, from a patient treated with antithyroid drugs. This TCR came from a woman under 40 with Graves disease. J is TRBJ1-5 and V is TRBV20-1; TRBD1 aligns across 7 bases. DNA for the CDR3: TGCAGTGCTAGGGGTGAGCGGGACAGCTTTAGCAATCAGCCCCAGCATTTT. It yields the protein CSARGERDSFSNQPQHF.